This T cell receptor (beta chain) was retrieved from a study of CD8 T cells in ankylosing spondylitis. Findings and limits, study-wide: A TCR beta motif of fewer than 10 highly homologous variants seemed to mark ankylosing spondylitis blood. Before this, some motif variants had been reported in reactive arthritis synovial fluid and blood.

The sample holds a few counts of this clonotype. Its antigen is unidentified. TCRdb reanalysed the 5' RACE reads using MiXCR and keeps one entry per CDR3 protein. The data contain approximately 210,000 distinct CDR3 sequences, roughly 13% of them singletons. The CDR3 runs 13 residues. V lost 2 bases and J 2 bases, leaving 6 bases between the germline ends. The germline V gene encodes CDR1 SGHDT and CDR2 YYEEEE. The origin of this receptor is a male donor with ankylosing spondylitis or in good health (not recorded which). V gene TRBV5-6 combines with J gene TRBJ2-3; D remains ambiguous. The specimen sequenced was blood, either unsorted or a sorted T cell fraction (not recorded which). The CDR3 spells CASSLQNTDTQYF. The CDR3 DNA reads as TGTGCCAGCAGCTTACAGAACACAGATACGCAGTATTTT.